This T cell receptor (beta chain) comes out of a study of blood T cell repertoires in COVID-19. Study-wide context: Material from acute and convalescent COVID-19 was sourced from the United States, Italy and Spain.

Method: immunoSEQ multiplex PCR; TCRdb's copy keeps in-frame clones and lacks some. This table holds about 87,000 clones, around 81% found once. This CDR3 has 14 amino acids. V was trimmed by 2 bases and J by 2 bases, leaving 9 bases between them. Germline assignment: CDR1 SGHAT and CDR2 FQNNGV. The TCR was taken from a woman in her 70s with acute or convalescent COVID-19. V is TRBV11-2 and J is TRBJ2-5; D might be TRBD1 (6 bases). Sample: peripheral blood. The CDR3 is CASSLMGAQETQYF. DNA of the CDR3: TGTGCCAGCAGCTTAATGGGGGCACAAGAGACCCAGTACTTC.